The rows below give T cell receptor beta chains drawn from one sample of a study of T cell responses to AZD1222 COVID-19 vaccine. Measured with immunoSEQ multiplex PCR; TCRdb has only the in-frame clones, and not every one. The sample contains about 88,000 clones, under 95% of which appear only once. Sequenced material: peripheral blood, taken on day 0 of MenACWY control vaccination. All receptors come from an adult in good health. CDR3s include the opening cysteine and the closing phenylalanine or tryptophan. A D gene is named only where the DNA matches it firmly. Size values are once, few and many counts, or a class for expanded clones, and some rows have none.

>TRBV27|TRBJ1-6|.|.
TGTGCCAGCACCGTGGAGTCGAACAAAAGCGGTCATTCACCCCTCCACTTT
CASTVESNKSGHSPLHF
>TRBV5-1|TRBJ2-3|once|.
TGCGCCAGCAGGACGGAGGGTACGCAGTATTTT
CASRTEGTQYF
>TRBV9|TRBJ2-7|.|.
TGTGCCAGCAGCTCCCCCTACGAGCAGTACTTC
CASSSPYEQYF
>TRBV4-2|TRBJ2-1|.|TRBD2
TGTGCCAGCAGCCAAGACTTTAGCGGGGGGGCTCCGCACAATGAGCAGTTCTTC
CASSQDFSGGAPHNEQFF
>TRBV2|TRBJ1-2|.|.
TGTGCCAGCAGTGTTGGGAGAAACTATGGCTACACCTTC
CASSVGRNYGYTF
>TRBV28|TRBJ2-1|.|TRBD2
TGTGCCAGCAACGCCCCGTGGGGGGGTTCCTACAATGAGCAGTTCTTC
CASNAPWGGSYNEQFF
>TRBV19|TRBJ1-5|.|.
TGTGCCAGTAGTGGGCAGGGCAGCAATCAGCCCCAGCATTTT
CASSGQGSNQPQHF
>TRBV23-1|TRBJ1-4|.|.
TGCGCCAGACCCCACACTCGATCGGGGAGCCTCAGGGCACGCCATAGACCTTTT
CARPHTRSGSLRARHRPF
>TRBV9|TRBJ1-2|once|.
TGTGCCAGCAGCGCTGTTTATGGCTACACCTTC
CASSAVYGYTF
>TRBV5-1|TRBJ2-4|.|.
TGCGCCAGCAGCTTGGACCCCCGGGGCATCCGAACCAAAAACATTCAGTACTTC
CASSLDPRGIRTKNIQYF
>TRBV12-3/TRBV12-4|TRBJ2-3|.|.
TGTGCCAGCAGCTCTAGCACAGATACGCAGTATTTT
CASSSSTDTQYF
>TRBV6-5|TRBJ2-7|.|.
TGTGCCAGCAGTATATCCGCGCCCTTCTCCTACGAGCAGTACTTC
CASSISAPFSYEQYF
>TRBV11-2|TRBJ1-2|.|.
TGTGCCAGCAGCGGGACGGCAGCTAACTATGGCTACACCTTC
CASSGTAANYGYTF
>TRBV4-1|TRBJ1-5|.|.
TGCGCCAGCAGCCAAGATCGCCTCCCCAATCAGCCCCAGCATTTT
CASSQDRLPNQPQHF
>TRBV18|TRBJ2-7|.|.
TGTGCCAGCTCATCGCGGACGGATTCTTACGAGCAGTACTTC
CASSSRTDSYEQYF
>TRBV19|TRBJ2-7|.|TRBD1
TGTGCCAGTAGTCGAACAGGGGACTACGAGCAGTACTTC
CASSRTGDYEQYF
>TRBV28|TRBJ1-4|.|TRBD1
TGTGCCAGCAGTTTGACAGGGGGTTATGAAAAACTGTTTTTT
CASSLTGGYEKLFF
>TRBV6-6|TRBJ1-1|.|.
TGTGCCAGCAGTTACGAGGTGATAGGAGAAGCTTTCTTT
CASSYEVIGEAFF
>TRBV27|TRBJ2-7|.|TRBD1
TGTGCCAGCAGTTATACAGGGGGACCCCTCTACGAGCAGTACTTC
CASSYTGGPLYEQYF
>TRBV4-3|TRBJ1-2|.|.
TGCGCCAGCAGCCAAGAAAACTTCTCCCCCTATGGCTACACCTTC
CASSQENFSPYGYTF
>TRBV5-1|TRBJ1-2|.|.
TGCGCCAGCAGCAAACCCCGGATGGGGGGGACCTATGGCTACACCTTC
CASSKPRMGGTYGYTF
>TRBV27|TRBJ2-3|.|.
TGTGCCAGCAGTTTAGACAGGCGCGCCCCCACAGATACGCAGTATTTT
CASSLDRRAPTDTQYF
>TRBV18|TRBJ1-1|.|.
TGTGCCAGCTCATCCGGGGTAAACACTGAAGCTTTCTTT
CASSSGVNTEAFF
>TRBV18|TRBJ1-2|.|TRBD1
TGTGCCAGCTCACCTCCGGGACAGCTTAACTATGGCTACACCTTC
CASSPPGQLNYGYTF
>TRBV5-6|TRBJ1-3|once|.
TGTGCCAGCACGTCTCAGGGAAACACCATATATTTT
CASTSQGNTIYF
>TRBV5-6|TRBJ1-5|.|TRBD1
TGTGCCAGCAGCTTAAGGGGGCGAGTAAGTCAGCCCCAGCATTTT
CASSLRGRVSQPQHF
>TRBV29-1|TRBJ2-3|.|.
TGCAGCGTTGATAGGGAAAGCACAGATACGCAGTATTTT
CSVDRESTDTQYF
>TRBV4-3|TRBJ1-3|.|TRBD1
TGCGCCAGCAGCCAAGATTGGACAGGGACTGCGAACACCATATATTTT
CASSQDWTGTANTIYF
>TRBV7-9|TRBJ1-5|.|TRBD1
TGTGCCAGCAGCTTACAAATGCCCCGGGACAGGGAGAATCAGCCCCAGCATTTT
CASSLQMPRDRENQPQHF
>TRBV19|TRBJ2-7|.|.
TGTGCCAGTAGTATAACGGGCGGCTCCTACGAGCAGTACTTC
CASSITGGSYEQYF
>TRBV5-1|TRBJ1-2|.|TRBD1
TGCGCCAGCAGCTTGGACAGGGGGCTCTCTGGCTACACCTTC
CASSLDRGLSGYTF
>TRBV21-1|TRBJ2-1|.|.
TGTGCCAGCAGCAAAGATAGATCTGTATACAATGAGCAGTTCTTC
CASSKDRSVYNEQFF
>TRBV5-1|TRBJ2-2|.|TRBD1
TGCGCCAGCAGTGGGACAGGGGGCTCCGGGGAGCTGTTTTTT
CASSGTGGSGELFF
>TRBV5-4|TRBJ2-7|.|TRBD2
TGTGCCAGCAGCTGGGGGACTAGATCCGAGCAGTACTTC
CASSWGTRSEQYF
>TRBV11-2|TRBJ2-1|.|TRBD2
TGTGCCAGCAGCTTAGATGCGGGAGTGGGGTTCTTC
CASSLDAGVGFF
>TRBV6-5|TRBJ2-3|.|.
TGTGCCAGCAGACGCTCAGCAGGCCCAGATACGCAGTATTTT
CASRRSAGPDTQYF
>TRBV27|TRBJ2-4|.|TRBD2
TGTGCCAGCAGTACACTAGCGGGGGGAGCCACATTAGCCAAAAACATTCAGTACTTC
CASSTLAGGATLAKNIQYF
>TRBV19|TRBJ1-5|.|.
TGTGCCAGTAGGCTGAACGGAGGGAGCAATCAGCCCCAGCATTTT
CASRLNGGSNQPQHF
>TRBV28|TRBJ1-1|.|.
TGTGCCAGCAGTCCGACAGGAAGGCACACTGAAGCTTTCTTT
CASSPTGRHTEAFF
>TRBV11-2|TRBJ1-1|.|.
TGTGCCAGTTTAGGCATGACAGGGAACACTGAAGCTTTCTTT
CASLGMTGNTEAFF
>TRBV12-1|TRBJ1-5|.|.
TGTGCCAGCAGCCCCGAGGGGGCCCCCTGCAATCAGCCCCAGCATTTT
CASSPEGAPCNQPQHF
>TRBV5-1|TRBJ1-1|.|.
TGCGCCAGCAGCTTGGCTGATGGCAGCGAAGCTTTCTTT
CASSLADGSEAFF
>TRBV19|TRBJ1-1|.|.
TGTGCCAGTAGTATGACAGGTGAACACACTGAAGCTTTCTTT
CASSMTGEHTEAFF
>TRBV10-3|TRBJ1-4|.|.
TGTGCCATCAGTGCAACGGAACGGGATGAAAAACTGTTTTTT
CAISATERDEKLFF
>TRBV6-5|TRBJ1-2|.|.
TGTGCCAGCAGTTACACCGGGATCGATGGCTACACCTTC
CASSYTGIDGYTF
>TRBV21-1|TRBJ2-5|.|.
TGTGCCAGCAGCAATTTATTTCAGGGGGGTGCGGAGAGGGACGAGACCCAGTACTTC
CASSNLFQGGAERDETQYF
>TRBV5-4|TRBJ1-2|.|.
TGTGCCAGCAGCTTGGAGGCAGGCGACTATGGCTACACCTTC
CASSLEAGDYGYTF
>TRBV6-5|TRBJ1-1|.|TRBD1
TGTGCCAGCAGATCGGACAGGCCTGAGTGGGAAGCTTTCTTT
CASRSDRPEWEAFF